The sequence of this T cell receptor beta chain was determined in a study of blood T cell repertoires in COVID-19. At the level of the study: Acute and convalescent COVID-19 samples came from the United States, Italy and Spain. PBMCs, B-cell-depleted T cells, or T cells provided the cDNA or gDNA that made up the material.

This CDR3 has 15 residues. Under the authors' procedure: How many nucleated cells were present was estimated from reference gene primer amplification. Method: immunoSEQ multiplex PCR; TCRdb's copy keeps in-frame clones and lacks some. Clone size and the V and J calls come from that table; the DNA yielded D and trimming. The sample yields 200,000 or so clones, around 84% seen once. The genes are TRBV21-1 and TRBJ2-5; the DNA was not compared with TRBD1, the D call given in the table. TRBV21-1 has pseudogene status. Material for sequencing was peripheral blood. The sequence was obtained from a man aged 30 to 39 with active or convalescent COVID-19. The CDR3 reads CASSQKGADQETQYF. CDR3 DNA sequence: TGTGCCAGCAGCCAAAAAGGGGCGGATCAAGAGACCCAGTACTTC.